This T cell receptor (beta chain) was obtained from a study of T cell clones after liver transplantation. About the research overall: A pre-transplant mixed lymphocyte reaction with TCRbeta sequencing defined graft-donor-reactive clones followed in post-transplant blood. Until 12-24 months post-transplant, subjects got standard immunosuppression and no induction.

Trimming removed 4 bases from V and 0 bases from J; junction bases left unmatched: 6. CDR3 length: 17 amino acids. In germline, CDR1 is SGHDT, CDR2 YYEEEE. TCRdb's copy holds only in-frame clones and misses some; the assay was immunoSEQ multiplex PCR. The data hold roughly 70,000 clones, with about nine tenths observed a single time. This chain links TRBV5-6 with TRBJ2-1; 11 positions agree with TRBD2. The sample consisted of CD4+ T cells from blood, taken before liver transplant. The TCR originated in a human donor who received a liver transplant. The CDR3 DNA is TGTGCCAGCAGCCCGGGACTAGCGGACCTCTCCTACAATGAGCAGTTCTTC. It encodes CASSPGLADLSYNEQFF. Based on the CDR3 plus reference TRBV5-6 and TRBJ2-1, the full variable domain is DAGVTQSPTHLIKTRGQQVTLRCSPKSGHDTVSWYQQALGQGPQFIFQYYEEEERQRGNFPDRFSGHQFPNYSSELNVNALLLGDSALYLCASSPGLADLSYNEQFFGPGTRLTVL.